A selection of T cell receptor beta chains follows, all from one sample in a study of Graves' ophthalmopathy and Graves' hyperthyroidism. TCRdb passed the multiplex PCR reads through MiXCR, listing each CDR3 protein once. The table lists roughly 400,000 distinct CDR3 sequences, roughly 15% of them singletons. What was sequenced was peripheral blood. These TCRs come from an adult woman with stable Graves' hyperthyroidism. Each CDR3 is given with its conserved first and last residue. The D gene is left open where the match is weak. Size tells how often a clone was seen (once, few, many) or the class of an expanded clone, and some rows leave it out.

clone_size,v_call,d_call,j_call,cdr3_nt,cdr3_aa
many,TRBV12-3/TRBV12-4,.,TRBJ2-7,TGTGCCAGCAGTTTAGACCCGGGAGACCCCAAGCAGTACTTC,CASSLDPGDPKQYF
few,TRBV6-1,.,TRBJ1-2,TGTGCCAGCAGTAGCCGGGCTCTTAATGGCTACACCTTC,CASSSRALNGYTF
.,TRBV18,TRBD1,TRBJ2-7,TGTGCCAGCTCGGGGACAGGGGGCTTGGAGCAGTACTTC,CASSGTGGLEQYF
.,TRBV6-2/TRBV6-3,TRBD2,TRBJ2-7,TGTGCCAGCACCTCGGGGGGGTTCGAGCAGTACTTC,CASTSGGFEQYF
few,TRBV28,.,TRBJ2-3,TGTGCCAGCGGAAACGCGGGACCGGGTACAGATACGCAGTATTTT,CASGNAGPGTDTQYF
many,TRBV25-1,.,TRBJ1-1,TGTGCCAGCAGTGAATCGGGGGAGCCGGCAGCTTTCTTT,CASSESGEPAAFF
many,TRBV6-1,TRBD1,TRBJ1-1,TGTGCCAGCAAGGACAGGGAGATCCCGAACACTGAAGCTTTCTTT,CASKDREIPNTEAFF
many,TRBV7-8,TRBD1,TRBJ2-7,TGTGCCAGCAGCTACCGACAGGGGTCTAGCTCCTACGAGCAGTACTTC,CASSYRQGSSSYEQYF
few,TRBV4-1,TRBD1,TRBJ1-2,TGCGCCAGCAGCCAAGCGAGGGACAGCCCAGCCCGGGATGGCTACACCTTC,CASSQARDSPARDGYTF
many,TRBV30,.,TRBJ1-5,TGTGCCTGGAGTGTAAAAGGTTCGCAGCCCCAGCATTTT,CAWSVKGSQPQHF
many,TRBV29-1,.,TRBJ1-1,TGCAGCGTTGTTGGAGGGGGATATGAAGCTTTCTTT,CSVVGGGYEAFF
.,TRBV11-2,.,TRBJ2-3,TGTGCCAGCAGCCCTCTTGTAGGATATAGCACAGATACGCAGTATTTT,CASSPLVGYSTDTQYF
many,TRBV12-5,TRBD1,TRBJ1-1,TGTGCTAGTGGTTTGGTAAATAAGGGACAGGGGGTGTTGAACACTGAAGCTTTCTTT,CASGLVNKGQGVLNTEAFF
many,TRBV7-9,.,TRBJ2-5,TGTGCCAGCAGCTTAAATTTAGGAGAGACCCAGTACTTC,CASSLNLGETQYF
few,TRBV10-1,TRBD1,TRBJ2-3,TGCGCCAGCAGCTTGACAGGGGGCACAGATACGCAGTATTTT,CASSLTGGTDTQYF
many,TRBV6-5,TRBD1,TRBJ2-2,TGTGCCAGCAGTTACCAACAGGGGGGCACCGGGGAGCTGTTTTTT,CASSYQQGGTGELFF
many,TRBV6-5,.,TRBJ1-5,TGTGCCAGCAGTTACTCAGAGGTTTACGATCAGCCCCAGCATTTT,CASSYSEVYDQPQHF
few,TRBV18,TRBD1,TRBJ2-7,TGTGCCAGCTCACCACCTGACAGGGGCTACGAGCAGTACTTC,CASSPPDRGYEQYF
many,TRBV25-1,.,TRBJ1-3,TGTGCCAGCAGAGGGGAGGTGAACTCTGGAAACACCATATATTTT,CASRGEVNSGNTIYF
many,TRBV4-3,.,TRBJ2-2,TGCGCCAGCAGCCCACCTGGCAGGTTCGGCACCGGGGAGCTGTTTTTT,CASSPPGRFGTGELFF
.,TRBV10-3,.,TRBJ1-2,TGTGCCATCAGTGACTGGGGGACCCGTGGGGGGAATGGCTACACCTTC,CAISDWGTRGGNGYTF
few,TRBV12-3/TRBV12-4,TRBD1,TRBJ2-1,TGTGCCAGCAAAAAACAGGGGACGGATGAGCAGTTCTTC,CASKKQGTDEQFF
.,TRBV12-5,.,TRBJ2-2,TGTGCTAGTGTAAGGGCAGGGGAGCTGTTTTTT,CASVRAGELFF
many,TRBV6-5,.,TRBJ1-1,TGTGCCAGCAGTTACAGCGGGGCCGGCACTGAAGCTTTCTTT,CASSYSGAGTEAFF
.,TRBV7-9,.,TRBJ2-5,TGTGCCAGCAGCTTAGGAGGGCTGAAGACCCAGTACTTC,CASSLGGLKTQYF
many,TRBV27,TRBD1,TRBJ1-5,TGTGCCAGCAGTAGACAGGGAAGCAATCAGCCCCAGCATTTT,CASSRQGSNQPQHF
many,TRBV6-1,.,TRBJ2-7,TGTGCCAGCAGTCCCCCCCAGCGGCCCTACGAGCAGTACTTC,CASSPPQRPYEQYF
many,TRBV3-1,.,TRBJ1-2,TGTGCCAGCAGCCAAGGCGGGGGGAATACGTACTATGGCTACACCTTC,CASSQGGGNTYYGYTF
once,TRBV7-2,TRBD1,TRBJ2-7,TGTGCCAGCAGCGCCGGGACAGGGATGACCTACGAGCAGTACTTC,CASSAGTGMTYEQYF
.,TRBV6-2/TRBV6-3,TRBD2,TRBJ2-7,TGTGCCAGCAGTTACTCCGGGGAGGGAACCTACGAGCAGTACTTC,CASSYSGEGTYEQYF
.,TRBV12-5,.,TRBJ2-5,TGTGCTAGTGGTCAGAACCGGTCAGCCGGGGAGACCCAGTACTTC,CASGQNRSAGETQYF
few,TRBV12-3/TRBV12-4,.,TRBJ2-5,TGTGCCAGCAGTTTTTCCAGCAGCGAGACCCAGTACTTC,CASSFSSSETQYF
.,TRBV6-2/TRBV6-3,.,TRBJ2-1,TGTGCCAGCAGTTACAGGGCGACTGAGCAGTTCTTC,CASSYRATEQFF
few,TRBV28,.,TRBJ1-5,TGTGCCAGCAGTTGGGACACACGACAGAGCTTAGGTCAGCCCCAGCATTTT,CASSWDTRQSLGQPQHF
many,TRBV7-8,TRBD2,TRBJ2-5,TGTGCCAGCAGCCGTTCGGGACTAGCGGGCGAAGAGACCCAGTACTTC,CASSRSGLAGEETQYF
many,TRBV27,TRBD2,TRBJ2-2,TGTGCCAGCCAATTCCGGGGGACTAGCGGGAGGAGGAACACCGGGGAGCTGTTTTTT,CASQFRGTSGRRNTGELFF
many,TRBV10-1,TRBD2,TRBJ2-7,TGCGCCAGCAGTGAGTCGAAGCTAGCGGGAGACCACGAGCAGTACTTC,CASSESKLAGDHEQYF
many,TRBV6-4,TRBD2,TRBJ2-7,TGTGCCAGCAGCCGCACCGGGACTAGCGGGAGCCGCTACGAGCAGTACTTC,CASSRTGTSGSRYEQYF
many,TRBV5-1,.,TRBJ1-2,TGCGCCAGCACCGAGGACGGGGGAGGTTATGGCTACACCTTC,CASTEDGGGYGYTF
few,TRBV20-1,TRBD2,TRBJ2-3,TGCAGTGCTAGAGAGCCAGGTGGCGGGAGGGTCACAGATACGCAGTATTTT,CSAREPGGGRVTDTQYF
many,TRBV10-3,TRBD1,TRBJ2-3,TGTGCCATCAGTGATGGGACAGGGTCTAGCACAGATACGCAGTATTTT,CAISDGTGSSTDTQYF
many,TRBV12-3/TRBV12-4,.,TRBJ1-5,TGTGCCAGCAGTTTCGCGGCAGGGGTCAATCAGCCCCAGCATTTT,CASSFAAGVNQPQHF
many,TRBV28,TRBD1,TRBJ2-7,TGTGCCAGCAGTCTCCGGGACAGGTACCACGAGCAGTACTTC,CASSLRDRYHEQYF
.,TRBV6-1,.,TRBJ1-2,TGTGCCAGCAGGGATCCCGCCACAGGGAACTATGGCTACACCTTC,CASRDPATGNYGYTF
many,TRBV12-3/TRBV12-4,.,TRBJ1-1,TGTGCCAGCAGGGCGCGGGGCACCCTGAACACTGAAGCTTTCTTT,CASRARGTLNTEAFF
.,TRBV20-1,TRBD1,TRBJ1-5,TGCAGTGCCACGGACAGGGCGGGTCAGCCCCAGCATTTT,CSATDRAGQPQHF
many,TRBV5-1,TRBD2,TRBJ2-5,TGCGCCAGCACCGCTAGCGGGAGTTTCCAAGAGACCCAGTACTTC,CASTASGSFQETQYF
many,TRBV24-1,.,TRBJ2-2,TGTGCCACCAGTGATAGCGATGGGGAGCTGTTTTTT,CATSDSDGELFF
.,TRBV27,.,TRBJ1-2,TGTGCCAGCAGTTCGTCAGGGTTTAACTATGGCTACACCTTC,CASSSSGFNYGYTF
many,TRBV24-1,.,TRBJ2-5,TGTGCCACCAGTGATTCTAGCGCCCCAGAGGTGGAGACCCAGTACTTC,CATSDSSAPEVETQYF
.,TRBV20-1,TRBD2,TRBJ2-7,TGCAGTGCCATGGAGCGGGGGGGCGTCGAGCAGTACTTC,CSAMERGGVEQYF
many,TRBV5-1,.,TRBJ2-7,TGCGCCAGCAGCTCGACCGGGACACCGGAAAGCTCCTACGAGCAGTACTTC,CASSSTGTPESSYEQYF
many,TRBV28,TRBD2,TRBJ2-7,TGTGCCAGCAGCACCCGGGAGGGATCCTACGAGCAGTACTTC,CASSTREGSYEQYF
.,TRBV20-1,TRBD1,TRBJ2-7,TGCAGTGCTAGAGATCACCCCGACAGGGGCTCCAGCTTC,CSARDHPDRGSSF
many,TRBV19,.,TRBJ1-5,TGTGCCAGTAGCACGGGACATTACAATCAGCCCCAGCATTTT,CASSTGHYNQPQHF
.,TRBV5-5,TRBD1,TRBJ1-3,TGTGCCAGCAGTAAGGGACAGGGGGCACGTGGAAACACCATATATTTT,CASSKGQGARGNTIYF
many,TRBV27,TRBD2,TRBJ2-2,TGTGCCAGCAGTTTAGGAAGGGAAAGCGGGAGGGGGTACACCGGGGAGCTGTTTTTT,CASSLGRESGRGYTGELFF
.,TRBV4-1,.,TRBJ2-2,TGCGCCAGCAGCCAAGATCGTCCCGGGGAGCTGTTTTTT,CASSQDRPGELFF
.,TRBV7-6,TRBD2,TRBJ2-7,TGTGCCAGCAGCTTAGAGGGCGGGACTAGCGGGGTTTTATGGAACGAGCAGTACTTC,CASSLEGGTSGVLWNEQYF
few,TRBV28,TRBD1,TRBJ2-3,TGTGCCAGCTGGGACAGGCTCACAGATACGCAGTATTTT,CASWDRLTDTQYF